This T cell receptor beta chain was captured by sequencing in a study of regulatory T cells in long-lasting Graves disease. The CDR3 contains 12 residues. V lost 6 bases to trimming and J lost 3 bases, with 8 bases between them. Germline V gives CDR1 SQVTM, CDR2 ANQGSEA. Whole-study results and caveats: It was in persistent disease that TRBV28, TRBJ1-2 and TRBJ2-5 were favored.

Concerning this clonotype: As yet, its antigen is unknown.

Specified time point: newly diagnosed GD, antithyroid drugs for less than 3 months. RNA extracted from PBMCs served as the sequencing template. Researchers made TCR beta libraries by using iRepertoire HTBI primers and running Arm-PCR on CDR3 regions. TCRdb called the multiplex PCR reads again in MiXCR, with one record for every CDR3 protein. The sample has roughly 360,000 distinct CDR3 sequences, about 12% seen once; the top ten hold about 20%. The same specimen was also included in a second study, on T cells in Graves' hyperthyroidism and ophthalmopathy. That source notes: Most clonotypes expanded in thyroid above 0.001 were likewise present in blood.

The rearrangement joins TRBV29-1 to TRBJ2-2; D remains unclear. The sequencing used peripheral blood mononuclear cells (PBMCs), collected at new diagnosis, from a patient treated with antithyroid drugs. This sequence originates from a woman aged 18-29 years with Graves disease. The CDR3 is CSVEWDTGELFF. Written as DNA, the CDR3 is TGCAGCGTAGAGTGGGACACCGGGGAGCTGTTTTTT.